This T cell receptor (beta chain) appears in the sequencing data of a study of Ad26.COV2.S vaccination and SARS-CoV-2 variants. Study-level points and caveats: Participants given vaccine showed non-spike TCR breadth similar to that of placebo recipients. Spike-specific CD8+ and CD4+ T cell responses reportedly showed substantial breadth after vaccination.

This CDR3 comprises 13 residues. V was trimmed by 1 base and J by 5 bases, leaving 8 bases between them. Germline CDR1 is LGHDT and CDR2 is YNNKEL (reference sequence). Documented treatment: approximately 18 received Ad26.COV2.S at low or high dose, single or two shots; 5 received placebo; per-sample allocation not given. After the first vaccine or placebo injection, samples were drawn on day 63. Clones were sequenced by immunoSEQ multiplex PCR, and TCRdb holds only the in-frame ones, with some missing. The table has roughly 410,000 clones, roughly 80% seen once. Of note for this clone: What it binds is unknown.

The origin of this receptor is a person between 18 and 65 years old who received the Ad26.COV2.S COVID-19 vaccine or a placebo. V gene TRBV3-1 (or the pseudogene TRBV3-2) combines with J gene TRBJ2-5, with D maybe TRBD2 (6 bases). Sample: peripheral blood, taken in a trial of Ad26.COV2.S vaccine versus placebo. CDR3 in DNA: TGTGCCAGCAGCCAAGTTGGGGGGGAGACCCAGTACTTC. Protein sequence: CASSQVGGETQYF.